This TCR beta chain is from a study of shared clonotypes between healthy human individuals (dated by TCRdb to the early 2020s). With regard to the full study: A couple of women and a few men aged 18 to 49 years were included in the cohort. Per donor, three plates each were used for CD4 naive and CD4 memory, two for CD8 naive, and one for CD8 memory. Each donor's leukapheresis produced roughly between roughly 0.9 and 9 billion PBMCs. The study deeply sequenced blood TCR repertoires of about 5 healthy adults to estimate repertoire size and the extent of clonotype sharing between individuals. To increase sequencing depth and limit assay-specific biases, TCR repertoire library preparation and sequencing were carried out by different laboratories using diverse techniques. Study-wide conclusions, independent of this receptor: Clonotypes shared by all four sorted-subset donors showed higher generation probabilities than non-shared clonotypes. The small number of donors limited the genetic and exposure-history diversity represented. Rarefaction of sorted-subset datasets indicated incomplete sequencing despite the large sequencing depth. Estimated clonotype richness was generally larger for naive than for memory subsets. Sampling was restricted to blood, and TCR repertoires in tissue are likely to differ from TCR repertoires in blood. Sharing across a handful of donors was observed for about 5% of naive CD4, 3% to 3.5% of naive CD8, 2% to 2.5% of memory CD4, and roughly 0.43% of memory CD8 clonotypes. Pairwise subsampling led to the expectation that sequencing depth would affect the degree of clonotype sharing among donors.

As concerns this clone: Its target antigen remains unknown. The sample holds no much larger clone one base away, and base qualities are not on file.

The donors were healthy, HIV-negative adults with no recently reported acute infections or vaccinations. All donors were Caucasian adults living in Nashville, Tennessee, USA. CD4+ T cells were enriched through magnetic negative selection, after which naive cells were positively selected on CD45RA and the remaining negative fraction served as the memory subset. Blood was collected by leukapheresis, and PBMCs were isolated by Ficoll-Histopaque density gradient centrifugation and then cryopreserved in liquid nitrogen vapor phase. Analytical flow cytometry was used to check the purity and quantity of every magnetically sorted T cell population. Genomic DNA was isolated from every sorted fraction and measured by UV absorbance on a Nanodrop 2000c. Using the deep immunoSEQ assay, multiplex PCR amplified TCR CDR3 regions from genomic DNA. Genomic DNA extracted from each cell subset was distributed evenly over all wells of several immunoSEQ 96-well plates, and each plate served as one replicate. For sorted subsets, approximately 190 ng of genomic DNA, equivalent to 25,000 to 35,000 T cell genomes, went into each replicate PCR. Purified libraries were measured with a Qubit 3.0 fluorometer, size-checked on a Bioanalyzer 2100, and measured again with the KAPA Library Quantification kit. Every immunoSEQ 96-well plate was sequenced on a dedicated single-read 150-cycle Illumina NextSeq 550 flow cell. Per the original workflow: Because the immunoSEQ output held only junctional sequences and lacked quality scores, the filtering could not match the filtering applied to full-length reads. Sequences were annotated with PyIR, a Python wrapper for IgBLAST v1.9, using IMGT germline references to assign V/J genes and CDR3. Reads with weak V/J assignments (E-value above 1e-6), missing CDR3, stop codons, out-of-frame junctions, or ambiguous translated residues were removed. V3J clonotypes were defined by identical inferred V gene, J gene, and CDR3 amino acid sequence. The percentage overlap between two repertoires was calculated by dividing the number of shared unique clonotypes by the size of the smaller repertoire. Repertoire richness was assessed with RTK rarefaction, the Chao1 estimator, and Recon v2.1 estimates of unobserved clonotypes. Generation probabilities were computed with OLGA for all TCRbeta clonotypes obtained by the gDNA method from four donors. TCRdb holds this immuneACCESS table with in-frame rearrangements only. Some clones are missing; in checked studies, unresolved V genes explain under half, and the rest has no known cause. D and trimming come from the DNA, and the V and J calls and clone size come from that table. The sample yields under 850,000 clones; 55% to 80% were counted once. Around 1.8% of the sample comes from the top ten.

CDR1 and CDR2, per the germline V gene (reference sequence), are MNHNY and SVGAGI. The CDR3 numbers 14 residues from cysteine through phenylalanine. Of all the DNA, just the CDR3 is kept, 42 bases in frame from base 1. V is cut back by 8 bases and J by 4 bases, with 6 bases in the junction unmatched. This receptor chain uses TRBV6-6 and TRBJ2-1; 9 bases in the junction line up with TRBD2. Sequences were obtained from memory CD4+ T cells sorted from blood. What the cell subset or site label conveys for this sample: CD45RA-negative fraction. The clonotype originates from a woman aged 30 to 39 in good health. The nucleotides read TGTGCCAGCGTTGATCTAGCGGGATACAATGAGCAGTTCTTC. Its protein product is CASVDLAGYNEQFF.